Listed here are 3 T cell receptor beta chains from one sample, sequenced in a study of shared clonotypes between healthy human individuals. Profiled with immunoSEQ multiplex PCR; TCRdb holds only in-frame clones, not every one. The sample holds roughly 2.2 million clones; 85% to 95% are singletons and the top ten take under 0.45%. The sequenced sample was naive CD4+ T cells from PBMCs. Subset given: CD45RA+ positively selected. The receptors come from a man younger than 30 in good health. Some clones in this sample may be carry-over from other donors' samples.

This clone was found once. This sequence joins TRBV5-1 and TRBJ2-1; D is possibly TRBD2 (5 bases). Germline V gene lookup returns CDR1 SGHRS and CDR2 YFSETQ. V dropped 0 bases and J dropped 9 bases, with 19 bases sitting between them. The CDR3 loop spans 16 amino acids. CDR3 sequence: CASSLDNPGTHGEQFF. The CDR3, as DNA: TGCGCCAGCAGCTTGGATAATCCGGGAACCCATGGTGAGCAGTTCTTC.

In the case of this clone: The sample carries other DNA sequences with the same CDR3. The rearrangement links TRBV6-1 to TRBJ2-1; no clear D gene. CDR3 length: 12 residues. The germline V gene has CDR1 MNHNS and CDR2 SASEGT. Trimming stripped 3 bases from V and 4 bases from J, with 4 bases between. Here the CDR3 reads CASSEGYNEQFF. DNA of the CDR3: TGTGCCAGCAGTGAGGGTTACAATGAGCAGTTCTTC.

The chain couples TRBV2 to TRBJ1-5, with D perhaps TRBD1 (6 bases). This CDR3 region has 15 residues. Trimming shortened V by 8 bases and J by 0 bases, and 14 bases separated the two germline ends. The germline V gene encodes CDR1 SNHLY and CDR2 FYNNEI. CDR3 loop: CASRRDRHSNQPQHF. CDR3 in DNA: TGTGCCAGCCGTCGTGACAGGCATAGCAATCAGCCCCAGCATTTT.